This TCR beta chain came from a study of cytomegalovirus exposure and HLA in healthy donors. The donors (healthy individuals) were bone marrow donors. 13 Jbeta primers and 60 Vbeta primers were used for the PCR. Profiled with immunoSEQ multiplex PCR; TCRdb holds only in-frame clones, not every one. The sample includes around 210,000 clones, around 78% of them seen just once. Trimming cost V 0 bases and J 3 bases, with 9 bases left between them. The CDR3 contains 14 residues. The germline V gene encodes CDR1 SEHNR and CDR2 FQNEAQ (reference sequence). The specimen sequenced was PBMCs. The TCR comes from a boy aged 5 to 17 in good health and CMV-seronegative. The chain has TRBV7-9 and TRBJ2-7; TRBD1 might be the D (6 bases). The CDR3 sequence is CASSLAGRGYEQYF. The CDR3 nucleotides read TGTGCCAGCAGCTTAGCGGGCAGGGGCTACGAGCAGTACTTC.